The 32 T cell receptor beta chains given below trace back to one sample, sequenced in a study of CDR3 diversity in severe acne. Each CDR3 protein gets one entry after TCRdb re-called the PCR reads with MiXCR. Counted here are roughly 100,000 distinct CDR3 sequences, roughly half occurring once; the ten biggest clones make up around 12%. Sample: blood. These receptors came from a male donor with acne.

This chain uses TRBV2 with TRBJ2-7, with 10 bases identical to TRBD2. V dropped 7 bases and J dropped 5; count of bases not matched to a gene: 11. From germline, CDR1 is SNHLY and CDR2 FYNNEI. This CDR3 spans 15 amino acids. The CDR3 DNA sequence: TGTGCCAGCACCGGAGCGGGAGGGCCAGGCCACGAGCAGTACTTC. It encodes CASTGAGGPGHEQYF.

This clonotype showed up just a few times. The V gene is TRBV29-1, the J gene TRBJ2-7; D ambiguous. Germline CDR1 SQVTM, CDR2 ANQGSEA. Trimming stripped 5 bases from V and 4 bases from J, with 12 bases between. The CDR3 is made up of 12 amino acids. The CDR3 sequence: CSVISTNYEQYF. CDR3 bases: TGCAGCGTTATCAGCACCAATTACGAGCAGTACTTC.

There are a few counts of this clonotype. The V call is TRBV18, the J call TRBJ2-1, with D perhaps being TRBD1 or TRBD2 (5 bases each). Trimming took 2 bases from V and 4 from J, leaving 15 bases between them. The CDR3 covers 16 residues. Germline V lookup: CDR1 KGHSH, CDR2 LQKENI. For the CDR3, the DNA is TGTGCCAGCTCACCATCGTCGCAGGGACGATACAATGAGCAGTTCTTC. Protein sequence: CASSPSSQGRYNEQFF.

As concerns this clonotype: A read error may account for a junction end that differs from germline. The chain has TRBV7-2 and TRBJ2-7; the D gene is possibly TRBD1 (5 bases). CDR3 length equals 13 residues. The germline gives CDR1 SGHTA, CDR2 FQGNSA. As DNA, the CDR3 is TGTGCCGGCAGCCCGGACAACTCCTACGAGCAGTACTTC. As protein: CAGSPDNSYEQYF.

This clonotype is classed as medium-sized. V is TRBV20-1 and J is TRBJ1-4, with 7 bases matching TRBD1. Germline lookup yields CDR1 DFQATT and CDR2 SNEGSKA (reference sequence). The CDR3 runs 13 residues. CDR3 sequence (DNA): TGCAGCGGCAACAGGGGCGATTCGGAAAAACTGTTTTTT. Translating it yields CSGNRGDSEKLFF.

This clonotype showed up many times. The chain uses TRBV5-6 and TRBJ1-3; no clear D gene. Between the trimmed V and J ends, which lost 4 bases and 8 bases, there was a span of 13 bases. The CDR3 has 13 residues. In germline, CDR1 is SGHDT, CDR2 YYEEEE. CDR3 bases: TGTGCCAGCAGCCAGGACGGGCTACACACCATATATTTT. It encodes CASSQDGLHTIYF.

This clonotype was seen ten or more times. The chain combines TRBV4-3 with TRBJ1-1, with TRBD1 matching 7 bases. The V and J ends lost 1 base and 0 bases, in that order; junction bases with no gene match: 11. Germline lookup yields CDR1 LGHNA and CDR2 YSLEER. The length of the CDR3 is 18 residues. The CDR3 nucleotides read TGCGCCAGCAGCCAAGGACAGGGTCGGATCGGCTTGAACACTGAAGCTTTCTTT. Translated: CASSQGQGRIGLNTEAFF.

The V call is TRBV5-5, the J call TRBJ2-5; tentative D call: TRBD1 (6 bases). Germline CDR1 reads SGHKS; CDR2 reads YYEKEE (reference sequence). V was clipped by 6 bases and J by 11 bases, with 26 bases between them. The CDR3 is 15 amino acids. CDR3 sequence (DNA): TGTGCCAGCAACCTTAAACAGGGAAGGATAAATGAGCAGTACTTC. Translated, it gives CASNLKQGRINEQYF.

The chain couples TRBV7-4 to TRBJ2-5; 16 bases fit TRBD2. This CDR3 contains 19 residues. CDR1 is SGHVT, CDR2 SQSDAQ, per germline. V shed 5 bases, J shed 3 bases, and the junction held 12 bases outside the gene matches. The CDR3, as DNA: TGTGCCAGCAGCATCAGTGACCGGGGGACTAGCGGGAGGGAAGAGACCCAGTACTTC. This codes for CASSISDRGTSGREETQYF.

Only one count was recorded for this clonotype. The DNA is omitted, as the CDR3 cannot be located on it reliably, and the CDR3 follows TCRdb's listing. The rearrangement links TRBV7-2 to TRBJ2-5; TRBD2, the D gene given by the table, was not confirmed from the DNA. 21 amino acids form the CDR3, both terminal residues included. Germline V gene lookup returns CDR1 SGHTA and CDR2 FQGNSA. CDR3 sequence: CASSRRGGGTEAFFGQGTQYF.

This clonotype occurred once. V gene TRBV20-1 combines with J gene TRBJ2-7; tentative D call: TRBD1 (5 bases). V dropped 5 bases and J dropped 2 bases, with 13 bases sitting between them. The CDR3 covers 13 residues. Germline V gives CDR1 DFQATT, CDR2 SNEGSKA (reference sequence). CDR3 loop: CSALPGHAYEQYF. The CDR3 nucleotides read TGCAGTGCTCTCCCAGGACACGCCTACGAGCAGTACTTC.

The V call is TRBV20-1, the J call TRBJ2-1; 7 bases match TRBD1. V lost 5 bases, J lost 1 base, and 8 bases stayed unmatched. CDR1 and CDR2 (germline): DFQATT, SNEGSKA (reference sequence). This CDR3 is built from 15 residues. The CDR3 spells CSAVDRRLSYNEQFF. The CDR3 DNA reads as TGCAGTGCTGTGGACAGGCGACTATCCTACAATGAGCAGTTCTTC.

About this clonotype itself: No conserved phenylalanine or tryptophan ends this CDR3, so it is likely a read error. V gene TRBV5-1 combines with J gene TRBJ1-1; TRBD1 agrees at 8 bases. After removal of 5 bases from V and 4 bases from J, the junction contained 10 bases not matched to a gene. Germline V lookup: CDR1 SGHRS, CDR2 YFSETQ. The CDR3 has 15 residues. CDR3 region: CASSNLDQGATEAFL. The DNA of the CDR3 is TGCGCCAGCAGTAACTTGGACCAGGGGGCCACTGAAGCTTTCCTT.

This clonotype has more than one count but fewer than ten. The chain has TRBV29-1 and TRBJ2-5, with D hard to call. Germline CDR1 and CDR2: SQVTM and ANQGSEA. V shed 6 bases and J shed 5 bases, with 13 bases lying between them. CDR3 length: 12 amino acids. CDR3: CSVVLLGETQYF. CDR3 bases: TGCAGCGTGGTCCTCCTGGGCGAGACCCAGTACTTC.

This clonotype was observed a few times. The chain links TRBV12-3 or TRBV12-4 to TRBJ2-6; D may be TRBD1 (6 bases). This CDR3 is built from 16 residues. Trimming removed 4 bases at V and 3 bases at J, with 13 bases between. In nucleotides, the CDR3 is TGTGCCAGCAGTTATGACAGGTTTTATGGGGCCAACGTCCTGACTTTC. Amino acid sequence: CASSYDRFYGANVLTF.

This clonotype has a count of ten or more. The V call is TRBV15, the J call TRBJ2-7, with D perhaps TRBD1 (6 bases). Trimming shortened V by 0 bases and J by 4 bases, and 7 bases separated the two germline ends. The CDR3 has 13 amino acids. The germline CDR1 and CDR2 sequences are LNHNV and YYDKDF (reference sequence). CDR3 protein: CATSREQGYEQYF. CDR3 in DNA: TGTGCCACCAGCAGAGAACAGGGATACGAGCAGTACTTC.

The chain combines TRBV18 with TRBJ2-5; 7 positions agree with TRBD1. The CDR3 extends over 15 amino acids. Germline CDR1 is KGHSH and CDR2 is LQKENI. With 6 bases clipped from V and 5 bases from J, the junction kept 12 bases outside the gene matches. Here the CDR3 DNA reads TGTGCCAGCTCCCTTAACAGACAGGGAACGGAGACCCAGTACTTC. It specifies CASSLNRQGTETQYF.

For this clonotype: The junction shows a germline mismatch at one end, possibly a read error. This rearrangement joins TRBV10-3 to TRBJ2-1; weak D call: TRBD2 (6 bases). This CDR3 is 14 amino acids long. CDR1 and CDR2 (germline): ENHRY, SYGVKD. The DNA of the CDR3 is TGTGCCAGCAGTGAAGTACCACGGGGGAATGAGCAGTCCTTC. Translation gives CASSEVPRGNEQSF.

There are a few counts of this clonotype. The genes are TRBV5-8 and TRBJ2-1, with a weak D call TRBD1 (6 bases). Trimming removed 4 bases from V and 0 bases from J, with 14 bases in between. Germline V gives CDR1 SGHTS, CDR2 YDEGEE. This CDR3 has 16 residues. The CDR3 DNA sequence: TGTGCCAGCAGCCCGGCGACAGGAGCCTCCTACAATGAGCAGTTCTTC. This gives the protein CASSPATGASYNEQFF.

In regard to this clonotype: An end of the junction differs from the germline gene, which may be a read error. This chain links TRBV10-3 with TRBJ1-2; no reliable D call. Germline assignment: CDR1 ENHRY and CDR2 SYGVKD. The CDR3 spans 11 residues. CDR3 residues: CTIFTNYGYTF. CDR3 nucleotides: TGTACCATCTTTACTAACTATGGCTACACCTTC.

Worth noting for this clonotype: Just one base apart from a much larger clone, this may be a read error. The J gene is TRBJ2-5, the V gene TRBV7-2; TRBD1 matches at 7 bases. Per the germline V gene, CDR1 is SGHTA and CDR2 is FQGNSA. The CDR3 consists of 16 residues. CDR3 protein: CARSLARGQYQETQYF. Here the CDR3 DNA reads TGTGCCCGCAGCTTAGCTCGGGGACAGTATCAAGAGACCCAGTACTTC.

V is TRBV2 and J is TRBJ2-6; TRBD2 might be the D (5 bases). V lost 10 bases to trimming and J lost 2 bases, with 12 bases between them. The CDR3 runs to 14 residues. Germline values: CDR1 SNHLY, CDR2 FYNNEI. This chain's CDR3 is CATHKEAGANVLTF. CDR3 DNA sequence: TGTGCCACCCACAAGGAGGCTGGGGCCAACGTCCTGACTTTC.

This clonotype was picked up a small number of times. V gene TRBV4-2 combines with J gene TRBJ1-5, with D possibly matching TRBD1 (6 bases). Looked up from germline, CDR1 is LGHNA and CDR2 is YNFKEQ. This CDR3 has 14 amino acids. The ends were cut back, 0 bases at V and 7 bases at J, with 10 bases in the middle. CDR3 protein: CASSQEQGLQPQHF. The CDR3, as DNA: TGTGCCAGCAGCCAAGAACAGGGATTGCAGCCCCAGCATTTT.

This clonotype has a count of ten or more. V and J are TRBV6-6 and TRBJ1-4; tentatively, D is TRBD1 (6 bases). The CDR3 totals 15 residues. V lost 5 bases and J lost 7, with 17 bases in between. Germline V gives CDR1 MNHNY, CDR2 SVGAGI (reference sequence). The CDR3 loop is CASSTPFEGGEKLFF. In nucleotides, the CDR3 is TGTGCCAGCAGTACTCCGTTCGAGGGGGGTGAAAAACTGTTTTTT.

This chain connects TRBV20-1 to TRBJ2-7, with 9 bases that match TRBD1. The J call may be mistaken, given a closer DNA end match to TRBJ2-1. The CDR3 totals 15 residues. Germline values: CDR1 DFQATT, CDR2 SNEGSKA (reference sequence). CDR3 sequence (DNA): TGCAGTGCCAGCAGTTTATTTGGGACAGGGCATGAGCAGTTCTTC. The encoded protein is CSASSLFGTGHEQFF.

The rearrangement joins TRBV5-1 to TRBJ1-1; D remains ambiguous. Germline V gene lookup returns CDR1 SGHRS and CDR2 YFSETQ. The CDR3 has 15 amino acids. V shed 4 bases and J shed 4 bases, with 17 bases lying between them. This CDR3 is CASSPPPPQATEAFF. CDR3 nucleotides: TGCGCCAGCAGCCCGCCCCCCCCCCAGGCCACTGAAGCTTTCTTT.

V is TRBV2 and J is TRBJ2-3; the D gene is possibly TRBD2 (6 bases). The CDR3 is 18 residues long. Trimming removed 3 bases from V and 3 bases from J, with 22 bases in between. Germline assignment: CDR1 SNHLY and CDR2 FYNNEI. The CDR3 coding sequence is TGTGCCAGCAGTGAGTCTTTTCGGTCTAGCGAAGGGACAGATACGCAGTATTTT. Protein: CASSESFRSSEGTDTQYF.

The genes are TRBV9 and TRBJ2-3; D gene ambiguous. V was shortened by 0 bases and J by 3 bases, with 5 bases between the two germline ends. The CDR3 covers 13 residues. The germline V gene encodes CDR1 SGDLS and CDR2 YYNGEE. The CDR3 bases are TGTGCCAGCAGCGTAGCGCGGACAGATACGCAGTATTTT. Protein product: CASSVARTDTQYF.

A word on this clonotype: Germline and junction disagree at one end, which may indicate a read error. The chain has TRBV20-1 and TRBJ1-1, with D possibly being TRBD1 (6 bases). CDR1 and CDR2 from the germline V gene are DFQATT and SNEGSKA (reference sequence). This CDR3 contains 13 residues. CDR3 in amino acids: CSARDRGDTEGGF. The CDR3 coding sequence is TGCAGTGCTAGAGACCGTGGGGACACTGAAGGTGGGTTT.

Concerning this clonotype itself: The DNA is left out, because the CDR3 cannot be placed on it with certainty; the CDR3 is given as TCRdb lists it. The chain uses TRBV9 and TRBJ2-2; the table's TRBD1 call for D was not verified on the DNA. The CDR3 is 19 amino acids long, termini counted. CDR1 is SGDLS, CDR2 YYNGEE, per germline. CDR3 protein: CASSGDSPSYEQYFGELFF.

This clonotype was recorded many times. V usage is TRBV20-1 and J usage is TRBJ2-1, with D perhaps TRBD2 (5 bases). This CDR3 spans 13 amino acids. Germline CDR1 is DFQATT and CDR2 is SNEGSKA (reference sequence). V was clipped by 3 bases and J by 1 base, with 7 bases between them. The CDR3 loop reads CSASGVSYNEQFF. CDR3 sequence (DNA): TGCAGTGCTAGCGGGGTTTCCTACAATGAGCAGTTCTTC.

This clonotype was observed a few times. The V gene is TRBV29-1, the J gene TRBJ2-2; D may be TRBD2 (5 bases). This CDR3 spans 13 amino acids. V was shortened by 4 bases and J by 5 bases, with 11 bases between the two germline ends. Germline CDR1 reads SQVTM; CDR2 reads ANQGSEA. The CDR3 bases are TGCAGCGTTGCTAGCTCTTATACCGGGGAGCTGTTTTTT. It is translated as CSVASSYTGELFF.